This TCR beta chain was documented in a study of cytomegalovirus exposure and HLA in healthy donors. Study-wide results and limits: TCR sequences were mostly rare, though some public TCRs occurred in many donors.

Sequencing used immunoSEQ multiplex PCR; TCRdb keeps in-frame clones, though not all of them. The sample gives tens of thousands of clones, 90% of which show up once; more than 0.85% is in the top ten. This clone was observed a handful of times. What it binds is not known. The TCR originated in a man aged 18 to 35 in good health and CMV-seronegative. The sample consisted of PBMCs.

DNA of the CDR3: TGTGCCAGCAGCGTACTAGCGGGAAGCCTCTACGAGCAGTACTTC. As protein: CASSVLAGSLYEQYF. V is TRBV13 and J is TRBJ2-7, with 10 bases lining up with TRBD2. V shed 5 bases, J shed 3 bases, and the junction held 7 bases outside the gene matches. The CDR3 runs 15 residues. Germline assignment: CDR1 PRHDT and CDR2 FYEKMQ (reference sequence).